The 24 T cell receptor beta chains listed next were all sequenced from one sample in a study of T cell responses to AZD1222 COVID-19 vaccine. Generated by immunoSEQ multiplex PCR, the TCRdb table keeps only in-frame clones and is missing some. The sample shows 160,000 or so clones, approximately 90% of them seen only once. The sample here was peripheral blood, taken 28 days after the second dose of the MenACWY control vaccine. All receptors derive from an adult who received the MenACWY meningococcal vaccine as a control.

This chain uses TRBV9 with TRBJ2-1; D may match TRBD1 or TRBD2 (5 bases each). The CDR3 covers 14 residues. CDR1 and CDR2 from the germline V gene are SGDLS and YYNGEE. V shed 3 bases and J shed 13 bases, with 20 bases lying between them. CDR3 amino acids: CASSDGGEGVGQFF. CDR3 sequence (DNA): TGTGCCAGCAGCGATGGGGGTGAAGGGGTGGGACAGTTCTTC. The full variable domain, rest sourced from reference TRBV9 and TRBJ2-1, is DSGVTQTPKHLITATGQRVTLRCSPRSGDLSVYWYQQSLDQGLQFLIQYYNGEERAKGNILERFSAQQFPDLHSELNLSSLELGDSALYFCASSDGGEGVGQFFGPGTRLTVL.

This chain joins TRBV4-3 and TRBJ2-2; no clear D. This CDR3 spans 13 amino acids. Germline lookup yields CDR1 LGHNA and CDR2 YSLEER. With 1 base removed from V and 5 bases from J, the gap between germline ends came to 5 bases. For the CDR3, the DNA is TGCGCCAGCAGCCAAGTTGGTACCGGGGAGCTGTTTTTT. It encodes CASSQVGTGELFF.

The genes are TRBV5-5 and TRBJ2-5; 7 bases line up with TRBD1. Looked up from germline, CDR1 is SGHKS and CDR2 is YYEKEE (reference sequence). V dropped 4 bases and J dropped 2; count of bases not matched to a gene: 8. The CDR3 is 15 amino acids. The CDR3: CASSRDRVGQETQYF. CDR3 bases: TGTGCCAGCAGCCGAGACAGGGTAGGGCAAGAGACCCAGTACTTC.

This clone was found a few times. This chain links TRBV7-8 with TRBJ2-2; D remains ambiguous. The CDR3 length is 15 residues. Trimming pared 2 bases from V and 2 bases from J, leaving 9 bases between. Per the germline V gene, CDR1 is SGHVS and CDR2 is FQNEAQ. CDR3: CASSLFGGNTGELFF. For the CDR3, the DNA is TGTGCCAGCAGCTTATTTGGCGGTAACACCGGGGAGCTGTTTTTT.

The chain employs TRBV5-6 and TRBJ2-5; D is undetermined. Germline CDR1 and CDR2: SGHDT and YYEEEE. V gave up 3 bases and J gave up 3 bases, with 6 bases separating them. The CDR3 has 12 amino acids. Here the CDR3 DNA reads TGTGCCAGCAGCTCAGCTAAAGAGACCCAGTACTTC. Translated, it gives CASSSAKETQYF.

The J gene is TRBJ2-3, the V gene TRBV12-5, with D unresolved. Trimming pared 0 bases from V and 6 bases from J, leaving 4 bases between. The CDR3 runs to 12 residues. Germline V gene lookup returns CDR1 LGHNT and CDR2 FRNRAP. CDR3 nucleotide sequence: TGTGCTAGTGGTTTGGTGTCTGATACGCAGTATTTT. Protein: CASGLVSDTQYF.

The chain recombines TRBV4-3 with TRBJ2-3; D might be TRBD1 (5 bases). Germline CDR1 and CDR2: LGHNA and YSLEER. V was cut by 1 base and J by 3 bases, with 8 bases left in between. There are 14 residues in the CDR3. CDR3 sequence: CASSQGGRTDTQYF. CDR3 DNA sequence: TGCGCCAGCAGCCAAGGGGGCAGAACAGATACGCAGTATTTT.

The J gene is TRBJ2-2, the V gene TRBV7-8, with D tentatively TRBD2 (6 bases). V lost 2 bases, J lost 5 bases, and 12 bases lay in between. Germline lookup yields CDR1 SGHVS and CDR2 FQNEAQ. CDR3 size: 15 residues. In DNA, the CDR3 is TGTGCCAGCAGCTTATACGGGAGCGAGACCGGGGAGCTGTTTTTT. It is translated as CASSLYGSETGELFF.

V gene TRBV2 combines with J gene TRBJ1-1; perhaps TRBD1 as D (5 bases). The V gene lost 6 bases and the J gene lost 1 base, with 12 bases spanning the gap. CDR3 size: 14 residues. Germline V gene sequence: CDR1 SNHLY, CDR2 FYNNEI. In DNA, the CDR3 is TGTGCCAGCAGCTTCGTGACAGCGAACACTGAAGCTTTCTTT. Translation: CASSFVTANTEAFF.

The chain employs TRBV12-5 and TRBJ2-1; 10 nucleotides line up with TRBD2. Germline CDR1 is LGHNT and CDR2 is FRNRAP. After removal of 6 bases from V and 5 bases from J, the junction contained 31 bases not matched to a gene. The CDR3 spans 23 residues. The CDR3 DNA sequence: TGTGCTAGTGGCCGGACAGGGCCCTACCTCAACGCTAGCGGGGGTCTTTCGGACAATGAGCAGTTCTTC. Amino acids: CASGRTGPYLNASGGLSDNEQFF.

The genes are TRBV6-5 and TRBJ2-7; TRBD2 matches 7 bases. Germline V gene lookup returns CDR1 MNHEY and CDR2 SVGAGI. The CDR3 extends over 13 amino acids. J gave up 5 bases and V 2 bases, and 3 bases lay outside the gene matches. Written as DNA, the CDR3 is TGTGCCAGCAGTTACGGGGAGGGGAACGAGCAGTACTTC. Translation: CASSYGEGNEQYF.

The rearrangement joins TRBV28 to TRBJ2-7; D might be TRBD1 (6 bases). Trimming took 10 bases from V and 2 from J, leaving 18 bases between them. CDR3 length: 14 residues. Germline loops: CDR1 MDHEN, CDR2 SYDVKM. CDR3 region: CATSAGVPPYEQYF. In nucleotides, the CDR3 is TGTGCCACCTCAGCAGGGGTCCCTCCCTACGAGCAGTACTTC.

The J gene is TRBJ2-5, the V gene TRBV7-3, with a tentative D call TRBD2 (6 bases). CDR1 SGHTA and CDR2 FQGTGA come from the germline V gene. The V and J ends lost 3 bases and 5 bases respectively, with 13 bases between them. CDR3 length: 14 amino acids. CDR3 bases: TGTGCCAGCAGCTTTGGAGGGCTGGGGGAGACCCAGTACTTC. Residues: CASSFGGLGETQYF.

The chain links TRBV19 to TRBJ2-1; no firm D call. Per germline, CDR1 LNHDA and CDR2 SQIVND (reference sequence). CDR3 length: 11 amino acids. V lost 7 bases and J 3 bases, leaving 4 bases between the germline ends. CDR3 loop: CASTIYNEQFF. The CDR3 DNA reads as TGTGCCAGTACCATCTACAATGAGCAGTTCTTC.

CDR3 sequence reads: CASRTSGRQTQYF. CDR3 in DNA: TGTGCCAGCCGGACTAGCGGGAGGCAGACCCAGTACTTC. The gene calls are TRBV27 and TRBJ2-5, with TRBD2 matching 14 bases. This CDR3 is built from 13 residues. In germline, CDR1 is MNHEY, CDR2 SMNVEV (reference sequence). V was clipped by 8 bases and J by 6 bases; unmatched bases: 2.

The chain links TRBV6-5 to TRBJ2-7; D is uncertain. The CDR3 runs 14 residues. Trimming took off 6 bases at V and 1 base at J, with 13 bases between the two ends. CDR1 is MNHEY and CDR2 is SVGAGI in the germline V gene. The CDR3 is CASRRTGTSYEQYF. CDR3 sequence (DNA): TGTGCCAGCAGGCGGACGGGCACTTCCTACGAGCAGTACTTC.

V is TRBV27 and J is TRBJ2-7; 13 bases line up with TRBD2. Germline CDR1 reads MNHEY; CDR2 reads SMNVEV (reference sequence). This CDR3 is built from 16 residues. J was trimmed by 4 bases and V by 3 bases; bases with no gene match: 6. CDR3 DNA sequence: TGTGCCAGCAGTTTTGGCGGACTAGCGGGAGTTTACGAGCAGTACTTC. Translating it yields CASSFGGLAGVYEQYF.

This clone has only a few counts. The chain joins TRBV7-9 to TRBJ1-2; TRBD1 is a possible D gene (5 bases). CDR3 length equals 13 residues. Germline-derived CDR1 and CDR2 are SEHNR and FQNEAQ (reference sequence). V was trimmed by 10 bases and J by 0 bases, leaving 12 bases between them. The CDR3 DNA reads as TGTGCCACCGAAGACAGTTCTAACTATGGCTACACCTTC. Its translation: CATEDSSNYGYTF.

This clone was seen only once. CDR3 residues: CASSPTGSGVYGYTF. CDR3 nucleotide sequence: TGTGCCAGCTCACCTACAGGGTCGGGGGTCTATGGCTACACCTTC. This chain links TRBV18 with TRBJ1-2, with D possibly TRBD1 on 6 matching bases. The CDR3 covers 15 residues. The germline V gene encodes CDR1 KGHSH and CDR2 LQKENI. V was pared by 3 bases and J by 4 bases, with 15 bases between.

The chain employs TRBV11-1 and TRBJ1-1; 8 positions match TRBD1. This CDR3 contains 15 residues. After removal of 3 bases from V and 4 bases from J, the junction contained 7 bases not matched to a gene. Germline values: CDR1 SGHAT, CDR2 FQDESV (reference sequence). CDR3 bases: TGTGCCAGCAGCTTTGGCCAGGGGGCGCGCACTGAAGCTTTCTTT. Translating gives CASSFGQGARTEAFF.

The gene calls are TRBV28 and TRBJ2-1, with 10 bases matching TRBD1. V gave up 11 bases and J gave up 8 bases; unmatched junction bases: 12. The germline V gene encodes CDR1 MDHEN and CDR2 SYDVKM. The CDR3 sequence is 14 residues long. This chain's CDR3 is CAVTGTGVWHEQFF. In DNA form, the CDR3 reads TGTGCCGTAACCGGGACAGGGGTCTGGCATGAGCAGTTCTTC. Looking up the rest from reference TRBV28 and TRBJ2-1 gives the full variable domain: DVKVTQSSRYLVKRTGEKVFLECVQDMDHENMFWYRQDPGLGLRLIYFSYDVKMKEKGDIPEGYSVSREKKERFSLILESASTNQTSMYLCAVTGTGVWHEQFFGPGTRLTVL.

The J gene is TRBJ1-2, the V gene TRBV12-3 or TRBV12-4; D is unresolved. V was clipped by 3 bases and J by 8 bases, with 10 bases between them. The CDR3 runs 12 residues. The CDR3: CASSFEQWGYTF. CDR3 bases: TGTGCCAGCAGTTTTGAACAATGGGGCTACACCTTC.

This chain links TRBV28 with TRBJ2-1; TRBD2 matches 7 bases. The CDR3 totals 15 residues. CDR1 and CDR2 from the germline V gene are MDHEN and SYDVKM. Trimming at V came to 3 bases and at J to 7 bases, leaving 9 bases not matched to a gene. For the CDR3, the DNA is TGTGCCAGCAGTTTGACCACTAGCGCAGGGAATGAGCAGTTCTTC. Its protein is CASSLTTSAGNEQFF.

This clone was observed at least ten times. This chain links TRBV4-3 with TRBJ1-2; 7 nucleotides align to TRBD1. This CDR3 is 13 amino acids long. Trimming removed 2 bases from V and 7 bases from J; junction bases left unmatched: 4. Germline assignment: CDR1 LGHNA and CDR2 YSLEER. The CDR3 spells CASSQLGGSGYTF. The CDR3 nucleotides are TGCGCCAGCAGCCAATTAGGGGGCAGTGGCTACACCTTC.